Shown below are 16 T cell receptor beta chains from a single sample sequenced in a study of blood T cell repertoires in COVID-19. The table came from immunoSEQ multiplex PCR; TCRdb's copy has only in-frame clones and leaves some out. The table shows under 25,000 clones, with over 75% occurring only once. Material: peripheral blood. The receptor source for this set is a human donor in a cohort sampled during active COVID-19.

The gene calls are TRBV9 and TRBJ2-5; 8 nucleotides line up with TRBD2. CDR1 is SGDLS and CDR2 is YYNGEE in the germline V gene. There are 15 residues in the CDR3. V lost 0 bases, J lost 2 bases, and 3 bases stayed unmatched. The CDR3 nucleotides are TGTGCCAGCAGCGTAGAGAGCGGGAGTCAAGAGACCCAGTACTTC. Its translation is CASSVESGSQETQYF.

The rearrangement joins TRBV19 to TRBJ2-3; perhaps TRBD2 as D (6 bases). This CDR3 has 13 amino acids. Germline CDR1 is LNHDA and CDR2 is SQIVND (reference sequence). Deletions cut 7 bases from V and 5 bases from J, with 13 bases between. This CDR3 reads CASTERARDTQYF. CDR3 bases: TGTGCCAGTACGGAGCGGGCTCGAGATACGCAGTATTTT.

The chain joins TRBV7-8 to TRBJ2-3, with TRBD1 matching 7 bases. Trimming at V came to 7 bases and at J to 3 bases, leaving 13 bases not matched to a gene. Germline CDR1 SGHVS, CDR2 FQNEAQ. This CDR3 contains 16 residues. The CDR3 region has the DNA TGTGCCAGCACCTCGGGTAGGACAGGAAGAACAGATACGCAGTATTTT. This codes for CASTSGRTGRTDTQYF.

V and J are TRBV28 and TRBJ2-3; the match to TRBD1 covers 7 bases. V shed 10 bases and J 2 bases; nucleotides not matched to a gene: 6. There are 13 residues in the CDR3. Germline V CDR1 and CDR2: MDHEN, SYDVKM. The CDR3 loop is CANSGTATDTQYF. CDR3 DNA: TGTGCCAACTCCGGGACAGCCACAGATACGCAGTATTTT.

The CDR3 region has the DNA TGTGCCAGCAGTGACAGCTTGATGAACACTGAAGCTTTCTTT. Protein product: CASSDSLMNTEAFF. The chain employs TRBV6-2 or TRBV6-3 and TRBJ1-1, with D possibly TRBD1 on 5 matching bases. V dropped 5 bases and J dropped 0 bases, with 10 bases sitting between them. Germline CDR1 is MNHEY and CDR2 is SVGEGT. The CDR3 covers 14 residues.

This CDR3 reads CASETSGTSSYNEQFF. CDR3 in DNA: TGTGCCAGCGAAACTAGCGGGACCAGCTCCTACAATGAGCAGTTCTTC. V gene TRBV2 combines with J gene TRBJ2-1; TRBD2 agrees at 10 bases. The length of the CDR3 is 16 residues. V shed 8 bases, J shed 0 bases, and the junction held 7 bases outside the gene matches. Germline CDR1 is SNHLY and CDR2 is FYNNEI.

V usage is TRBV25-1 and J usage is TRBJ2-5, with TRBD2 matching 9 bases. Germline trimming cut 2 bases from V and 4 bases from J; bases unmatched to any gene: 5. This CDR3 has 15 amino acids. CDR1 is MGHDK, CDR2 SYGVNS, per germline. Here the CDR3 reads CASSEGGRAVETQYF. The CDR3 nucleotides read TGTGCCAGCAGTGAAGGCGGGAGGGCCGTAGAGACCCAGTACTTC.

The genes are TRBV5-6 and TRBJ1-1; no clear D gene. The CDR3 is 14 residues long. The V end lost 4 bases, the J end lost 4 bases, and 14 bases lay between the germline ends. Looked up from germline, CDR1 is SGHDT and CDR2 is YYEEEE. In DNA, the CDR3 is TGTGCCAGCAGCCGGACTTCACGGGGCACTGAAGCTTTCTTT. Translation: CASSRTSRGTEAFF.

The sample holds a few counts of this clone. The chain joins TRBV15 to TRBJ1-5, with 7 bases lining up with TRBD1. There are 15 residues in the CDR3. In germline, CDR1 is LNHNV, CDR2 YYDKDF (reference sequence). V dropped 5 bases and J dropped 6; count of bases not matched to a gene: 10. The CDR3 DNA follows: TGTGCCACCAGCCAAACAGGGGTTGAGGCTCAGCCCCAGCATTTT. Translating gives CATSQTGVEAQPQHF.

This clone was seen only once. V gene TRBV6-6 combines with J gene TRBJ1-1; D might be TRBD1 (5 bases). The germline CDR1 and CDR2 sequences are MNHNY and SVGAGI (reference sequence). With 7 bases removed from V and 5 bases from J, the gap between germline ends came to 11 bases. This CDR3 has 12 amino acids. Here the CDR3 reads CASTGGVTEAFF. In DNA form, the CDR3 reads TGTGCCAGCACCGGGGGAGTTACTGAAGCTTTCTTT.

The chain is built from TRBV19 and TRBJ2-2; D gene ambiguous. The CDR3 is 14 amino acids. Trimming removed 7 bases at V and 4 bases at J, with 13 bases between. Germline CDR1 reads LNHDA; CDR2 reads SQIVND (reference sequence). This CDR3 reads CASKQETLTGELFF. CDR3 sequence (DNA): TGTGCCAGTAAGCAGGAAACGCTCACCGGGGAGCTGTTTTTT.

V and J are TRBV10-1 and TRBJ1-1; 9 bases map to TRBD1. The V and J ends lost 4 bases and 5 bases, in that order; junction bases with no gene match: 11. The CDR3 is made up of 16 amino acids. Per germline, CDR1 WNHNN and CDR2 SYGVQD (reference sequence). This CDR3 reads CASSGVVGTGLTEAFF. CDR3 nucleotides: TGCGCCAGCAGTGGAGTGGTTGGGACAGGGTTAACTGAAGCTTTCTTT.

This clone was recorded only once. The rearrangement joins TRBV6-6 to TRBJ2-1; 7 bases agree with TRBD2. After removal of 10 bases from V and 5 bases from J, the junction contained 11 bases not matched to a gene. The CDR3 runs 14 residues. The germline V gene has CDR1 MNHNY and CDR2 SVGAGI (reference sequence). The CDR3 reads CATLKGRADNEQFF. CDR3 DNA: TGTGCCACCCTAAAGGGGAGGGCGGACAATGAGCAGTTCTTC.

The chain combines TRBV6-6 with TRBJ2-2; the match to TRBD1 covers 10 bases. This CDR3 is built from 15 residues. CDR1 is MNHNY and CDR2 is SVGAGI in the germline V gene (reference sequence). Trimming removed 7 bases from V and 4 bases from J; junction bases left unmatched: 6. The CDR3 DNA sequence: TGTGCCAGCACCAACGACAGGGGGCGCACCGGGGAGCTGTTTTTT. Translation gives CASTNDRGRTGELFF.

The chain is built from TRBV24-1 and TRBJ2-6, with D unresolved. The germline CDR1 and CDR2 sequences are KGHDR and SFDVKD. V dropped 3 bases and J dropped 2 bases, with 7 bases sitting between them. This CDR3 is built from 15 residues. CDR3 region: CATSDRQAGANVLTF. The CDR3 DNA reads TGTGCCACCAGTGATCGTCAGGCTGGGGCCAACGTCCTGACTTTC.

This clone was counted once. The chain couples TRBV18 to TRBJ1-1, with TRBD1 matching over 7 bases. Germline assignment: CDR1 KGHSH and CDR2 LQKENI. Trimming at V came to 0 bases and at J to 8 bases, leaving 12 bases not matched to a gene. The CDR3 runs 16 residues. CDR3 DNA: TGTGCCAGCTCACCACCGATGGGAAACAGGGGAAAAGAAGCTTTCTTT. Translation gives CASSPPMGNRGKEAFF.